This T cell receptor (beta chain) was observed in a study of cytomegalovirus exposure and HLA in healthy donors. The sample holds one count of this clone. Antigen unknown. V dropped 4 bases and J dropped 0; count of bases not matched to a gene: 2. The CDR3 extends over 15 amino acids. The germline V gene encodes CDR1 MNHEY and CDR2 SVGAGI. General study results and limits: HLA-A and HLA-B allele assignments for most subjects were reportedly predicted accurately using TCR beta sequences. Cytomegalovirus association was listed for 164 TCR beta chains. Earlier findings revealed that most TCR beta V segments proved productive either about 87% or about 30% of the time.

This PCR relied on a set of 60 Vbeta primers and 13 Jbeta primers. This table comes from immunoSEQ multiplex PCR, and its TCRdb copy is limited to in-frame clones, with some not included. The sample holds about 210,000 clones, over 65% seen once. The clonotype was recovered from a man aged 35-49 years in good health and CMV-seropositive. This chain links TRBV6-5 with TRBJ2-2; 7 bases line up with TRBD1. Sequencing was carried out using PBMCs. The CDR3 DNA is TGTGCCAGCAGTTGGGGGACAGCGAACACCGGGGAGCTGTTTTTT. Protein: CASSWGTANTGELFF.